This TCR beta chain was profiled in a study of cytomegalovirus exposure and HLA in healthy donors. This clone has only one observation. With 5 bases removed from V and 11 bases from J, the gap between germline ends came to 18 bases. The CDR3 is 13 amino acids. CDR1 is MNHEY and CDR2 is SMNVEV in the germline V gene (reference sequence). Repertoires were generated with immunoSEQ multiplex PCR, while TCRdb's copy carries only in-frame clones and drops some. The table includes roughly 190,000 clones, around nine tenths detected once. The sequenced sample consisted of PBMCs. The rearrangement uses TRBV27 and TRBJ1-1, with D possibly matching TRBD1 (6 bases). This clonotype was obtained from a young man in good health and CMV-seropositive. Here the CDR3 reads CASSLREGGQAFF. As DNA, the CDR3 is TGTGCCAGCAGTCTAAGGGAAGGGGGGCAGGCTTTCTTT.